A selection of T cell receptor beta chains follows, all from one sample in a study of blood T cell repertoires in COVID-19. Profiled with immunoSEQ multiplex PCR; TCRdb holds only in-frame clones, not every one. The sample consists of around 180,000 clones, 70% to 90% of them appearing once. The sample comprised peripheral blood. All receptors come from a man aged 35 to 55 with active or convalescent COVID-19. CDR3s include the opening cysteine and the closing phenylalanine or tryptophan. A D gene is named only where the DNA matches it firmly. Clone sizes are given selectively: once, few, many, or a class where the clone is expanded.

d_gene: NA; abundance: NA; j_gene: TRBJ1-1; v_gene: TRBV19; len: 13; CDR3aa: CASSVPVLAEAFF; CDR3nt: TGTGCCAGTAGTGTCCCGGTCCTGGCTGAAGCTTTCTTT
d_gene: TRBD1; abundance: NA; j_gene: TRBJ1-3; v_gene: TRBV4-3; len: 15; CDR3aa: CASSQGQGAGNTIYF; CDR3nt: TGCGCCAGCAGCCAAGGACAGGGGGCGGGAAACACCATATATTTT
d_gene: NA; abundance: NA; j_gene: TRBJ2-7; v_gene: TRBV12-3/TRBV12-4; len: 13; CDR3aa: CASSSGVTYEQYF; CDR3nt: TGTGCCAGCAGTTCAGGGGTTACCTACGAGCAGTACTTC
d_gene: NA; abundance: many; j_gene: TRBJ1-1; v_gene: TRBV6-5; len: 12; CDR3aa: CASSYGGKEAFF; CDR3nt: TGTGCCAGCAGTTACGGAGGGAAAGAAGCTTTCTTT
d_gene: NA; abundance: NA; j_gene: TRBJ1-2; v_gene: TRBV6-5; len: 12; CDR3aa: CASRPPEAVYTF; CDR3nt: TGTGCCAGCAGACCCCCTGAGGCGGTATACACCTTC
d_gene: NA; abundance: NA; j_gene: TRBJ2-5; v_gene: TRBV6-5; len: 11; CDR3aa: CASSSRGTQYF; CDR3nt: TGTGCCAGCAGTTCCCGGGGGACCCAGTACTTC
d_gene: NA; abundance: NA; j_gene: TRBJ2-3; v_gene: TRBV19; len: 13; CDR3aa: CASSEGLGERQYF; CDR3nt: TGTGCCAGTAGTGAGGGTCTGGGAGAGAGGCAGTATTTT
d_gene: NA; abundance: NA; j_gene: TRBJ1-1; v_gene: TRBV7-2; len: 13; CDR3aa: CASSLKGMVKAFF; CDR3nt: TGTGCCAGCAGCTTAAAGGGGATGGTGAAAGCTTTCTTT
d_gene: TRBD2; abundance: NA; j_gene: TRBJ2-3; v_gene: TRBV7-2; len: 17; CDR3aa: CASSLAPSGGAGDTQYF; CDR3nt: TGTGCCAGCAGCTTAGCGCCAAGCGGGGGGGCCGGAGATACGCAGTATTTT
d_gene: TRBD1; abundance: NA; j_gene: TRBJ1-2; v_gene: TRBV5-1; len: 13; CDR3aa: CASSQTGDYGYTF; CDR3nt: TGCGCCAGCAGCCAGACAGGGGACTATGGCTACACCTTC
d_gene: TRBD1; abundance: NA; j_gene: TRBJ1-1; v_gene: TRBV7-2; len: 14; CDR3aa: CASSNRGPFTEAFF; CDR3nt: TGTGCCAGCAGCAACAGGGGCCCTTTCACTGAAGCTTTCTTT
d_gene: NA; abundance: NA; j_gene: TRBJ1-1; v_gene: TRBV6-1; len: 17; CDR3aa: CASSEKWAPDMNTEAFF; CDR3nt: TGTGCCAGCAGTGAAAAGTGGGCGCCAGATATGAACACTGAAGCTTTCTTT
d_gene: TRBD1; abundance: once; j_gene: TRBJ1-1; v_gene: TRBV9; len: 14; CDR3aa: CASSGQGWNTEAFF; CDR3nt: TGTGCCAGCAGCGGACAGGGTTGGAACACTGAAGCTTTCTTT
d_gene: NA; abundance: NA; j_gene: TRBJ2-3; v_gene: TRBV19; len: 15; CDR3aa: CASSMLARSGDTQYF; CDR3nt: TGTGCCAGTAGTATGTTAGCGCGTTCGGGAGATACGCAGTATTTT
d_gene: NA; abundance: NA; j_gene: TRBJ1-1; v_gene: TRBV6-5; len: 12; CDR3aa: CASSYLGTEAFF; CDR3nt: TGTGCCAGCAGTTACCTTGGGACAGAAGCTTTCTTT
d_gene: TRBD1; abundance: NA; j_gene: TRBJ1-6; v_gene: TRBV30; len: 14; CDR3aa: CAWSTIGGNSPLHF; CDR3nt: TGTGCCTGGAGCACGATAGGGGGCAATTCACCCCTCCACTTT
d_gene: NA; abundance: NA; j_gene: TRBJ2-7; v_gene: TRBV12-5; len: 15; CDR3aa: CASALETGHYYEQYF; CDR3nt: TGTGCTAGCGCGCTAGAGACGGGACACTACTACGAGCAGTACTTC
d_gene: NA; abundance: NA; j_gene: TRBJ1-1; v_gene: TRBV6-5; len: 14; CDR3aa: CASRVDTRYTEAFF; CDR3nt: TGTGCCAGCAGAGTGGACACAAGGTACACTGAAGCTTTCTTT
d_gene: NA; abundance: few; j_gene: TRBJ1-2; v_gene: TRBV19; len: 14; CDR3aa: CASSIGDRIYGYTF; CDR3nt: TGTGCCAGTAGTATCGGTGACAGAATCTATGGCTACACCTTC
d_gene: TRBD2; abundance: NA; j_gene: TRBJ2-5; v_gene: TRBV7-2; len: 17; CDR3aa: CASSFGFERGAQETQYF; CDR3nt: TGTGCCAGCAGCTTCGGGTTCGAGCGGGGGGCTCAAGAGACCCAGTACTTC
d_gene: TRBD2; abundance: NA; j_gene: TRBJ2-1; v_gene: TRBV27; len: 16; CDR3aa: CASRPLAGGPGNEQFF; CDR3nt: TGTGCCAGCAGGCCACTAGCGGGGGGGCCTGGGAATGAGCAGTTCTTC
d_gene: NA; abundance: NA; j_gene: TRBJ1-5; v_gene: TRBV5-6; len: 16; CDR3aa: CASSSYRAESNQPQHF; CDR3nt: TGTGCCAGCAGTTCTTACAGGGCCGAGAGCAATCAGCCCCAGCATTTT
d_gene: NA; abundance: NA; j_gene: TRBJ1-6; v_gene: TRBV2; len: 14; CDR3aa: CASSDQGRDSPLHF; CDR3nt: TGTGCCAGCAGTGATCAGGGTAGGGATTCACCCCTCCACTTT
d_gene: NA; abundance: few; j_gene: TRBJ1-2; v_gene: TRBV11-2; len: 17; CDR3aa: CASSQPPLSGGPQGYTF; CDR3nt: TGTGCCAGCAGTCAGCCCCCCCTTTCGGGGGGACCGCAAGGCTACACCTTC
d_gene: NA; abundance: NA; j_gene: TRBJ2-3; v_gene: TRBV15; len: 17; CDR3aa: CATSRTGAPGIADTQYF; CDR3nt: TGTGCCACCAGCAGAACAGGCGCTCCGGGCATCGCAGATACGCAGTATTTT
d_gene: NA; abundance: NA; j_gene: TRBJ1-1; v_gene: TRBV3-1/TRBV3-2; len: 15; CDR3aa: CASSQDSGGGTEAFF; CDR3nt: TGTGCCAGCAGCCAAGATTCGGGGGGAGGCACTGAAGCTTTCTTT
d_gene: TRBD2; abundance: NA; j_gene: TRBJ2-1; v_gene: TRBV14; len: 15; CDR3aa: CASSQDRGGSDEQFF; CDR3nt: TGTGCCAGCAGCCAAGATCGGGGAGGGTCCGATGAGCAGTTCTTC
d_gene: TRBD1; abundance: NA; j_gene: TRBJ1-3; v_gene: TRBV7-6; len: 16; CDR3aa: CASSSPYRGAGNTIYF; CDR3nt: TGTGCCAGCAGCTCCCCGTACAGGGGGGCAGGAAACACCATATATTTT
d_gene: NA; abundance: NA; j_gene: TRBJ1-2; v_gene: TRBV20-1; len: 15; CDR3aa: CSASSNLGGWYGYTF; CDR3nt: TGCAGTGCTAGTTCTAATTTGGGGGGATGGTACGGCTACACCTTC
d_gene: NA; abundance: NA; j_gene: TRBJ1-2; v_gene: TRBV2; len: 17; CDR3aa: CASRLRDNPSYIYGYTF; CDR3nt: TGTGCCAGCAGACTGAGGGACAACCCCTCCTACATCTATGGCTACACCTTC
d_gene: TRBD1; abundance: NA; j_gene: TRBJ1-4; v_gene: TRBV9; len: 14; CDR3aa: CASSATGGIEKLFF; CDR3nt: TGTGCCAGCAGCGCGACAGGGGGAATTGAAAAACTGTTTTTT
d_gene: NA; abundance: once; j_gene: TRBJ1-1; v_gene: TRBV9; len: 14; CDR3aa: CASRPGLPNTEAFF; CDR3nt: TGTGCCAGCAGGCCGGGACTCCCGAACACTGAAGCTTTCTTT
d_gene: NA; abundance: NA; j_gene: TRBJ1-3; v_gene: TRBV13; len: 14; CDR3aa: CASSLASSGNTIYF; CDR3nt: TGTGCCAGCAGCTTGGCAAGCTCTGGAAACACCATATATTTT
d_gene: TRBD1; abundance: NA; j_gene: TRBJ1-6; v_gene: TRBV30; len: 15; CDR3aa: CAWSITGVPNSPLHF; CDR3nt: TGTGCCTGGAGCATTACAGGGGTCCCTAATTCACCCCTCCACTTT
d_gene: NA; abundance: NA; j_gene: TRBJ2-2; v_gene: TRBV9; len: 15; CDR3aa: CASSPHSGNTGELFF; CDR3nt: TGTGCCAGCAGCCCCCACTCAGGGAACACCGGGGAGCTGTTTTTT
d_gene: NA; abundance: few; j_gene: TRBJ2-1; v_gene: TRBV6-5; len: 14; CDR3aa: CASRTPDSSNEQFF; CDR3nt: TGTGCCAGCAGAACCCCTGACAGTTCCAATGAGCAGTTCTTC
d_gene: TRBD1; abundance: NA; j_gene: TRBJ1-6; v_gene: TRBV7-9; len: 14; CDR3aa: CASSPGQEMSPLHF; CDR3nt: TGTGCCAGCAGCCCGGGACAGGAGATGTCACCCCTCCACTTT
d_gene: NA; abundance: NA; j_gene: TRBJ2-7; v_gene: TRBV5-6; len: 12; CDR3aa: CASSSRGPEQYF; CDR3nt: TGTGCCAGCAGCTCCCGTGGGCCCGAGCAGTACTTC
d_gene: NA; abundance: NA; j_gene: TRBJ1-5; v_gene: TRBV29-1; len: 13; CDR3aa: CSVGSGVNQPQHF; CDR3nt: TGCAGCGTTGGTTCCGGGGTTAATCAGCCCCAGCATTTT